This T cell receptor (beta chain) was identified in a study of CD8+CD57+ T cells in acquired aplastic anemia. Study details: On average, sorted CD4+ and CD8+ cells gave 2.5 to 4 ug of DNA. Whole-study findings and limits: It was found that more than 25 CD8+ CDR3 sequences were shared between patients and controls. CD8+ Simpson's diversity did not differ significantly between patients and controls.

The template for TCR beta VDJ and CDR3 sequence profiling was genomic DNA. One entry per CDR3 protein results from TCRdb running MiXCR on the reads. Among hundreds of thousands of distinct CDR3 sequences listed, approximately 70% were seen once. This clonotype occurred a few times. Its specificity is not known. The source of this sequence is a human donor in good health, serving as a control. Sequencing was done on a sample of sorted CD4+, CD8+, or CD8+CD57+ T cells (not recorded which) from PBMCs.

The CDR3 DNA sequence: TGTGCCAGCTCCGACGGGACAGGGGGATATGGCTACACCTTC. Amino acid sequence: CASSDGTGGYGYTF. This chain uses TRBV18 with TRBJ1-2; 11 positions agree with TRBD1. Trimming took 6 bases from V and 5 from J; bases not matched to a gene: 5. The CDR3 contains 14 residues. The V gene's germline CDR1 is KGHSH and CDR2 LQKENI. Using reference TRBV18 and TRBJ1-2 for the parts outside the CDR3, the full variable domain is NAGVMQNPRHLVRRRGQEARLRCSPMKGHSHVYWYRQLPEEGLKFMVYLQKENIIDESGMPKERFSAEFPKEGPSILRIQQVVRGDSAAYFCASSDGTGGYGYTFGSGTRLTVV.